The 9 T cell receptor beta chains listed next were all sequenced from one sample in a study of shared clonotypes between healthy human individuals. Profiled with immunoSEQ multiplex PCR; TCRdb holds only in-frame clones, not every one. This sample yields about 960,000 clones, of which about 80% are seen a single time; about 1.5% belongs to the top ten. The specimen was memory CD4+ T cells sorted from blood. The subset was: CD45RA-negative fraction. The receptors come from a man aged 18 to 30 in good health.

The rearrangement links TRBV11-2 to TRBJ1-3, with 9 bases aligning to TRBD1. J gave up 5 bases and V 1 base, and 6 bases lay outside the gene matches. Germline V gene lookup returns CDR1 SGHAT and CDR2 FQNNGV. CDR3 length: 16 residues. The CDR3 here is CASSLGGTGWRNTIYF. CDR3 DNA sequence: TGTGCCAGCAGCTTAGGCGGGACAGGGTGGAGAAACACCATATATTTT. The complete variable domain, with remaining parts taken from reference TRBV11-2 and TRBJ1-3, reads EAGVAQSPRYKIIEKRQSVAFWCNPISGHATLYWYQQILGQGPKLLIQFQNNGVVDDSQLPKDRFSAERLKGVDSTLKIQPAKLEDSAVYLCASSLGGTGWRNTIYFGEGSWLTVV.

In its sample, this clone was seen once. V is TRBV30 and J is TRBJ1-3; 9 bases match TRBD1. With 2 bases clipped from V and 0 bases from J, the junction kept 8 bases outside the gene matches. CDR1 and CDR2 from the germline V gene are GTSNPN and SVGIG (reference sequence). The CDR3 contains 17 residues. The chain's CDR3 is CAWSRPGQGLSGNTIYF. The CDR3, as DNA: TGTGCCTGGAGTCGCCCGGGACAGGGCCTCTCTGGAAACACCATATATTTT.

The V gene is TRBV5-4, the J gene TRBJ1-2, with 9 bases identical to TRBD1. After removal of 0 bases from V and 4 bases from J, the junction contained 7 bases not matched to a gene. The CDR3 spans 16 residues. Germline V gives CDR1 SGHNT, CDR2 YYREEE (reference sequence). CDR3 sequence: CASSLGDTGGAYGYTF. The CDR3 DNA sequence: TGTGCCAGCAGCTTGGGGGATACAGGGGGCGCCTATGGCTACACCTTC.

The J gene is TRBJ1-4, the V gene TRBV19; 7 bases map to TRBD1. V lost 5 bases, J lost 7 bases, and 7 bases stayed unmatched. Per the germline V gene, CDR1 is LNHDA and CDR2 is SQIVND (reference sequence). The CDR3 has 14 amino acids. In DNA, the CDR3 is TGTGCCAGTAGTCCCTCGGGACAGTTTGAAAAACTGTTTTTT. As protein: CASSPSGQFEKLFF.

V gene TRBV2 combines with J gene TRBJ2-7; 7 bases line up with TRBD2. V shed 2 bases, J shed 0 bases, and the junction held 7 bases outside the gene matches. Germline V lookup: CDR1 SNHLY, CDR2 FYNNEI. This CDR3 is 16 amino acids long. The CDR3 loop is CASSETRAGSSYEQYF. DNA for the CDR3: TGTGCCAGCAGTGAAACCCGAGCGGGGAGCTCCTACGAGCAGTACTTC.

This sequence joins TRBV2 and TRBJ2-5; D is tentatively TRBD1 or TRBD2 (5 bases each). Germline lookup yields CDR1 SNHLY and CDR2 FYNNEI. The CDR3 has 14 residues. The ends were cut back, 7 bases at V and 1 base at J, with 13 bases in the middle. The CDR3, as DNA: TGTGCCAGCAAGCGGAGAGGGGCCCAAGAGACCCAGTACTTC. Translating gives CASKRRGAQETQYF. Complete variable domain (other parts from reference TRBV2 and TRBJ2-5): EPEVTQTPSHQVTQMGQEVILRCVPISNHLYFYWYRQILGQKVEFLVSFYNNEISEKSEIFDDQFSVERPDGSNFTLKIRSTKLEDSAMYFCASKRRGAQETQYFGPGTRLLVL.

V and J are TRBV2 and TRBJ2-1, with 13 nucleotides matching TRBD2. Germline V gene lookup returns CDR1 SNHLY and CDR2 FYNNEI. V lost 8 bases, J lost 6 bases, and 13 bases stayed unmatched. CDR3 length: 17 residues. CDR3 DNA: TGTGCCAGCCTTTCACTAGCGGGGGGGCGGTCGAGCAATGAGCAGTTCTTC. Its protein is CASLSLAGGRSSNEQFF.

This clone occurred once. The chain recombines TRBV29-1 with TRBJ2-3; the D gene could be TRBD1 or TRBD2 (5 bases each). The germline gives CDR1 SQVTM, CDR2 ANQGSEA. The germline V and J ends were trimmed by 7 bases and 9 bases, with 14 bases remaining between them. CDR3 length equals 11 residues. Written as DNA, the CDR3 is TGCAGCGCCGGGGCTACCGGGACGCAGTATTTT. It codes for CSAGATGTQYF.

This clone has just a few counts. CDR3 protein: CARGEQYF. CDR3 bases: TGTGCCCGAGGCGAGCAGTACTTC. The V gene is TRBV7-7, the J gene TRBJ2-7, with D uncertain. The V gene lost 11 bases and the J gene lost 6 bases, with 5 bases spanning the gap. The CDR3 totals 8 residues. The germline gives CDR1 SSHAT, CDR2 FNYEAQ (reference sequence).